A selection of T cell receptor beta chains follows, all from one sample in a study of a mutant IDH1 vaccine in newly diagnosed glioma. What these receptors recognize is not known. Assay used: immunoSEQ multiplex PCR; TCRdb lists only in-frame clones, some missing. The sample lists over 55,000 clones; approximately 80% were seen once. This material consisted of PBMCs, taken from a glioma patient whose treatment included an IDH1 peptide vaccine. The receptors originated from a young man with glioma. The CDR3 runs from the conserved cysteine through the conserved F or W.

cdr3_length v_call cdr3_aa
17 TRBV7-9 CASSGSKGSAEGNTIYF
16 TRBV18 CASSPWELATTDTQYF
13 TRBV10-3 CAISEILNTEAFF
16 TRBV6-5 CASSYSTGESYNEQFF
16 TRBV5-1 CASSFFGSALQETQYF
15 TRBV7-2 CASSLGDTSFYGYTF
13 TRBV18 CASSPPGADTQYF
14 TRBV11-2 CASSSGGASYEQYF
12 TRBV30 CAWTWSYNEQFF
17 TRBV4-1 CASSQEGRLPVYNEQFF
16 TRBV4-1 CASSQEGLAPYNEQFF
13 TRBV15 CATSRDRAGPAFF
12 TRBV5-4 CASSPSRGELFF
16 TRBV2 CASRERGIKNTDTQYF
12 TRBV5-1 CASSLVNTEAFF
12 TRBV6-1 CAAGQGGYEQYF
15 TRBV28 CASSLMWRGTGELFF
14 TRBV27 CASSGGRINEKLFF
17 TRBV7-6 CASSFLAGQGDNSPLHF
13 TRBV5-4 CASRSSRGSPLHF